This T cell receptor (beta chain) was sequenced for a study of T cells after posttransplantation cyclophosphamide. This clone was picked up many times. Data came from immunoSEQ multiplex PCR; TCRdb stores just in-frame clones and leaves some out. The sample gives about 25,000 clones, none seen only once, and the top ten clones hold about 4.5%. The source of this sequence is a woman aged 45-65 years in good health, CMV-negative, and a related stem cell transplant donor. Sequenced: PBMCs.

The CDR3 nucleotides are TGTGCCAGCAGATCCGGGAGCACTGAAGCTTTCTTT. Translating it yields CASRSGSTEAFF. V is TRBV28 and J is TRBJ1-1; D not certain. The CDR3 sequence is 12 residues long. V was cut by 6 bases and J by 4 bases, with 9 bases left in between. CDR1 and CDR2 (germline): MDHEN, SYDVKM. The full variable domain, with the rest looked up from reference TRBV28 and TRBJ1-1, is DVKVTQSSRYLVKRTGEKVFLECVQDMDHENMFWYRQDPGLGLRLIYFSYDVKMKEKGDIPEGYSVSREKKERFSLILESASTNQTSMYLCASRSGSTEAFFGQGTRLTVV.